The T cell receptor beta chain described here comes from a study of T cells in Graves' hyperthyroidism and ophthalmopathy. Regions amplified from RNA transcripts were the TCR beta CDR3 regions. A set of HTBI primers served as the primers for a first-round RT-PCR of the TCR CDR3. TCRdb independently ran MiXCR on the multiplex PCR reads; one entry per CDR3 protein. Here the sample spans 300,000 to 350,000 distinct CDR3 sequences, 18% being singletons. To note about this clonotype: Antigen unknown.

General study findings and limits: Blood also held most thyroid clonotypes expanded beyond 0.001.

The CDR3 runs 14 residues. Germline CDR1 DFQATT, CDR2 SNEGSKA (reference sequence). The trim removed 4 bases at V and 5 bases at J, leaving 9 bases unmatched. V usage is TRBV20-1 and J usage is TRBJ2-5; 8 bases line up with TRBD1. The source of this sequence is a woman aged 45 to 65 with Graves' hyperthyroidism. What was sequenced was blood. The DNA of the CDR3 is TGCAGTGCTAAAGTCCAGGGGGCTTTGGAGACCCAGTACTTC. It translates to CSAKVQGALETQYF.